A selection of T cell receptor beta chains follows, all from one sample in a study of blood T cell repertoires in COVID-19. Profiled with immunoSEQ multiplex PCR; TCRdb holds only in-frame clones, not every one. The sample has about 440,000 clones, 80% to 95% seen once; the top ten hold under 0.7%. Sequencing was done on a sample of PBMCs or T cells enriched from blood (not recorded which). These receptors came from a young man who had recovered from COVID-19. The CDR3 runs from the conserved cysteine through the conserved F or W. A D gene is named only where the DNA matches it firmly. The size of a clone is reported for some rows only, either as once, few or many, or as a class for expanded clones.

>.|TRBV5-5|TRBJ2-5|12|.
TGTGCCAGCAGCTGGACTCAAGAGACCCAGTACTTC
CASSWTQETQYF
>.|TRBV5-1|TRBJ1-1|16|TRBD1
TGCGCCAGCAGCTTGTACCCGGACAGGGCTTGGACTGAAGCTTTCTTT
CASSLYPDRAWTEAFF
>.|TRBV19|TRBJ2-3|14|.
TGTGCCAGTAGTATGGCTAGCAGCACAGATACGCAGTATTTT
CASSMASSTDTQYF
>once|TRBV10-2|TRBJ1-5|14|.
TGCGCCAGCAGGGCGGCAGGGAGCAATCAGCCCCAGCATTTT
CASRAAGSNQPQHF
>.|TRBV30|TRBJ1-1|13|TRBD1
TGTGCCTGGAGTGCTAACAGGGGCACTGAAGCTTTCTTT
CAWSANRGTEAFF
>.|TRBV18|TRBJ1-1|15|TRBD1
TGTGCCAGCTCATCTGGGACAGGGGGGAGCACTGAAGCTTTCTTT
CASSSGTGGSTEAFF
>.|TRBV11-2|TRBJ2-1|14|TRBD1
TGTGCCAGCAGCCGGGACAGCAAATACAATGAGCAGTTCTTC
CASSRDSKYNEQFF
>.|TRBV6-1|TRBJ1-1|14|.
TGTGCCAGCAGTGAAGCGGGGGGGACTACTGAAGCTTTCTTT
CASSEAGGTTEAFF
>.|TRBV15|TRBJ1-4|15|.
TGTGCCACCGCCCGGGAGCCTGCAACTAATGAAAAACTGTTTTTT
CATAREPATNEKLFF
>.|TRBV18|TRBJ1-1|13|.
TGTGCCAGCTCACCGATCGTGGGAGCTGAAGCTTTCTTT
CASSPIVGAEAFF
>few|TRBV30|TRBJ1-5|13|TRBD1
TGTGCCTGGAGTACACAGGGGAATCAGCCCCAGCATTTT
CAWSTQGNQPQHF
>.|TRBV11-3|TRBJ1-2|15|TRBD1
TGTGCCAGCAGCCACCCCAAAGACAGGGGCTATGGCTACACCTTC
CASSHPKDRGYGYTF
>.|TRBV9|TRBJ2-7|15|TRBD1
TGTGCCAGCAGCGTTACGGACAGGTCCTCAGACGAGCAGTACTTC
CASSVTDRSSDEQYF
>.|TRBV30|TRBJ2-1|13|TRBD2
TGTGCCTGGAGCGGGAGGGCCTACAATGAGCAGTTCTTC
CAWSGRAYNEQFF
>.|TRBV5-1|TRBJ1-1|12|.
TGCGCCAGCAGCGCCGGTGGCACTGAAGCTTTCTTT
CASSAGGTEAFF
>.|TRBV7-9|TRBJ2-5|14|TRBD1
TGTGCCAGCAGCCCGGGACAGGGTCGAGAGACCCAGTACTTC
CASSPGQGRETQYF
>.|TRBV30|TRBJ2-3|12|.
TGTGCCTGGAGCCCAAATGCGGATACGCAGTATTTT
CAWSPNADTQYF
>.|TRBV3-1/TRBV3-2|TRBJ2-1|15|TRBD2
TGTGCCAGCAGCCAAGGAGCGGGATCCTACAATGAGCAGTTCTTC
CASSQGAGSYNEQFF
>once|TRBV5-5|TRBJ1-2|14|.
TGTGCCAGCAGCTTGGGAGCGGGGGGCCCTGGCTACACCTTC
CASSLGAGGPGYTF
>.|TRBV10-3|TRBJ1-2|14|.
TGTGCCATCAGTGAGTCGTCGTCTAACTATGGCTACACCTTC
CAISESSSNYGYTF
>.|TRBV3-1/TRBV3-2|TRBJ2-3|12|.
TGTGCCAGCAGCCATCTAGGAGATACGCAGTATTTT
CASSHLGDTQYF
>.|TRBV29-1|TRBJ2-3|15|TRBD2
TGCAGCGTCCTAGGACTAGCGGGAGTTCCAGATACGCAGTATTTT
CSVLGLAGVPDTQYF
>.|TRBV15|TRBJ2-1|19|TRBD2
TGTGCCACCAGCAGAGATTTCACCGCGGGAGGGGGTTTCCGCAATGAGCAGTTCTTC
CATSRDFTAGGGFRNEQFF
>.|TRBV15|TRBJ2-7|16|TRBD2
TGTGCCACCAGCAGAGACAGGCCGGGACTAGTAACCGAGCAGTACTTC
CATSRDRPGLVTEQYF
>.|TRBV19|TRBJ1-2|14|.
TGTGCCAGTAGTATGATGGCAGCTAACTATGGCTACACCTTC
CASSMMAANYGYTF
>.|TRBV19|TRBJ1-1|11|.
TGTGCCAGTAGCGACATTGGTGAAGCTTTCTTT
CASSDIGEAFF
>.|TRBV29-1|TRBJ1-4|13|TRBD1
TGCAGCGTTGTTCAGGGGGCTGGTGAAAAACTGTTTTTT
CSVVQGAGEKLFF
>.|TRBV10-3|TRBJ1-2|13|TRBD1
TGTGCCATCAGAGGACAGGGAATATATGGCTACACCTTC
CAIRGQGIYGYTF
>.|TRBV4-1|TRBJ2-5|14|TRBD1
TGCGCCAGCAGCCAGATAGACAGGGGAGAGACCCAGTACTTC
CASSQIDRGETQYF
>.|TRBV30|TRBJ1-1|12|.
TGTGCCTGGAGTGTACGTACAGCTGAAGCTTTCTTT
CAWSVRTAEAFF
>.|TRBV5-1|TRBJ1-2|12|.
TGCGCCAGCAGCTTGACAGGGAGTGGCTACACCTTC
CASSLTGSGYTF